Listed here are 16 T cell receptor beta chains from one sample, sequenced in a study of blood T cell repertoires in COVID-19. Produced via immunoSEQ multiplex PCR; TCRdb's table is partial and in-frame only. The profile covers roughly 340,000 clones, with 88% appearing a single time and 5.5% to 7.5% taken by the ten largest. The sequenced material came from peripheral blood. The receptors shown here come from a woman aged 70-85 years with COVID-19, enrolled during active disease.

This sequence joins TRBV10-2 and TRBJ1-1, with a weak D call TRBD1 (6 bases). With 7 bases removed from V and 4 bases from J, the gap between germline ends came to 16 bases. Per the germline V gene, CDR1 is WSHSY and CDR2 is SAAADI. This CDR3 is built from 14 residues. In DNA, the CDR3 is TGCGCCAGCACCCCACTGACAGGCGGCACTGAAGCTTTCTTT. Translated: CASTPLTGGTEAFF.

This chain uses TRBV5-6 with TRBJ1-5, with 10 bases aligning to TRBD1. The CDR3 contains 14 residues. With V trimmed by 6 bases and J by 7 bases, 7 bases remained unmatched. The germline CDR1 and CDR2 sequences are SGHDT and YYEEEE. The CDR3 DNA is TGTGCCAGCACCCTGGGACAGGGGACCCAGCCCCAGCATTTT. Its translation is CASTLGQGTQPQHF. The whole variable domain, filled in from reference TRBV5-6 and TRBJ1-5, reads DAGVTQSPTHLIKTRGQQVTLRCSPKSGHDTVSWYQQALGQGPQFIFQYYEEEERQRGNFPDRFSGHQFPNYSSELNVNALLLGDSALYLCASTLGQGTQPQHFGDGTRLSIL.

The chain employs TRBV7-2 and TRBJ1-4; the match to TRBD1 covers 10 bases. Germline V gene sequence: CDR1 SGHTA, CDR2 FQGNSA. V lost 0 bases, J lost 10 bases, and 5 bases stayed unmatched. The CDR3 is 15 residues long. The CDR3 spells CASSLASGTGAKLFF. CDR3 sequence (DNA): TGTGCCAGCAGCTTAGCTTCCGGGACAGGGGCAAAACTGTTTTTT. The full variable domain, its missing parts supplied by reference TRBV7-2 and TRBJ1-4, is GAGVSQSPSNKVTEKGKDVELRCDPISGHTALYWYRQSLGQGLEFLIYFQGNSAPDKSGLPSDRFSAERTGGSVSTLTIQRTQQEDSAVYLCASSLASGTGAKLFFGSGTQLSVL.

The chain combines TRBV2 with TRBJ1-1; D not certain. The V end lost 3 bases, the J end lost 1 base, and 12 bases lay between the germline ends. CDR3 length: 15 residues. In germline, CDR1 is SNHLY, CDR2 FYNNEI. CDR3 sequence: CASSESVAKNTEAFF. CDR3 coding DNA: TGTGCCAGCAGTGAGAGTGTCGCCAAGAACACTGAAGCTTTCTTT.

V is TRBV2 and J is TRBJ1-1; no reliable D call. CDR1 and CDR2 (germline): SNHLY, FYNNEI. Deletions cut 3 bases from V and 0 bases from J, with 5 bases between. The length of the CDR3 is 13 residues. The chain's CDR3 is CASSEALNTEAFF. In DNA form, the CDR3 reads TGTGCCAGCAGTGAGGCTCTGAACACTGAAGCTTTCTTT.

This clone appeared once. The V call is TRBV5-1, the J call TRBJ2-1, with D tentatively TRBD2 (5 bases). This CDR3 is 14 amino acids long. The ends were cut back, 0 bases at V and 6 bases at J, with 10 bases in the middle. Germline V lookup: CDR1 SGHRS, CDR2 YFSETQ. The CDR3 spells CASSLGLPSNEQFF. The CDR3 DNA reads as TGCGCCAGCAGCTTGGGACTACCTTCCAATGAGCAGTTCTTC.

This rearrangement joins TRBV5-6 to TRBJ1-2; D is uncertain. The CDR3 has 15 residues. Germline CDR1 and CDR2: SGHDT and YYEEEE. Trimming took 1 base from V and 2 from J, leaving 12 bases between them. This chain's CDR3 is CASSLSVTLNYGYTF. The CDR3 nucleotides read TGTGCCAGCAGCTTGTCAGTCACACTAAACTATGGCTACACCTTC.

The chain combines TRBV4-3 with TRBJ2-3, with 12 bases matching TRBD2. This CDR3 spans 18 amino acids. Germline loops: CDR1 LGHNA, CDR2 YSLEER. V lost 0 bases and J lost 2; bases outside the gene matches: 6. The CDR3 nucleotides are TGCGCCAGCAGCCAAGAGCGACTAGCGGGGGAGATCACAGATACGCAGTATTTT. This gives the protein CASSQERLAGEITDTQYF.

This chain joins TRBV5-1 and TRBJ1-2, with 10 bases aligning to TRBD1. V was pared by 4 bases and J by 8 bases, with 8 bases of the junction left unmatched. This CDR3 spans 14 amino acids. From germline, CDR1 is SGHRS and CDR2 YFSETQ. The CDR3 coding sequence is TGCGCCAGCAGCCTACTGACAGGGGGCGAGGGCTACACCTTC. Translation: CASSLLTGGEGYTF.

The chain joins TRBV19 to TRBJ2-2; no definite D call. The CDR3 has 13 amino acids. The germline CDR1 and CDR2 sequences are LNHDA and SQIVND (reference sequence). The V and J ends lost 5 bases and 2 bases respectively, with 6 bases between them. CDR3 DNA: TGTGCCAGTAGTTCGTCCAACACCGGGGAGCTGTTTTTT. Translated: CASSSSNTGELFF.

V and J are TRBV19 and TRBJ1-3; no clear D. Trimming shortened V by 1 base and J by 1 base, and 11 bases separated the two germline ends. CDR1 is LNHDA and CDR2 is SQIVND in the germline V gene (reference sequence). The CDR3 sequence is 16 residues long. For the CDR3, the DNA is TGTGCCAGTAGTATAGCCCCGGGATTATCTGGAAACACCATATATTTT. Its translation is CASSIAPGLSGNTIYF.

The rearrangement joins TRBV7-2 to TRBJ2-1, with D possibly matching TRBD2 (5 bases). CDR1 SGHTA and CDR2 FQGNSA come from the germline V gene. V was clipped by 2 bases and J by 7 bases, with 15 bases between them. This CDR3 region has 15 residues. The CDR3 DNA is TGTGCCAGCAGCTTATCGAGGGCCCCGGTAAATGAGCAGTTCTTC. Amino acid sequence: CASSLSRAPVNEQFF. The whole variable domain, remainder taken from reference TRBV7-2 and TRBJ2-1, is GAGVSQSPSNKVTEKGKDVELRCDPISGHTALYWYRQSLGQGLEFLIYFQGNSAPDKSGLPSDRFSAERTGGSVSTLTIQRTQQEDSAVYLCASSLSRAPVNEQFFGPGTRLTVL.

This clone was seen repeatedly, ten times or more. This chain links TRBV6-2 or TRBV6-3 with TRBJ1-1; 7 nucleotides match TRBD1. Germline loops: CDR1 MNHEY, CDR2 SVGEGT. V trimming: 4 bases; J trimming: 0 bases; junction bases outside the gene matches: 5. CDR3 length equals 15 residues. The CDR3 DNA is TGTGCCAGCAGTTCAGTGGGACAGATGAACACTGAAGCTTTCTTT. Its protein product is CASSSVGQMNTEAFF.

The gene calls are TRBV27 and TRBJ1-1; TRBD1 might be the D (5 bases). V lost 2 bases to trimming and J lost 5 bases, with 18 bases between them. Germline CDR1 MNHEY, CDR2 SMNVEV (reference sequence). The CDR3 is 16 residues long. This CDR3 is CASSLGSGYPGTEAFF. CDR3 nucleotide sequence: TGTGCCAGCAGTTTAGGTTCAGGGTACCCCGGGACTGAAGCTTTCTTT.

The genes are TRBV5-8 and TRBJ2-3; the match to TRBD1 covers 9 bases. Per germline, CDR1 SGHTS and CDR2 YDEGEE. V was pared by 5 bases and J by 5 bases, with 6 bases of the junction left unmatched. The CDR3 covers 14 residues. The DNA for the CDR3 is TGTGCCAGCAGTAGGGACAGGGAGAGAGATACGCAGTATTTT. This codes for CASSRDRERDTQYF. Full variable domain (remainder filled in from reference TRBV5-8 and TRBJ2-3): EAGVTQSPTHLIKTRGQQATLRCSPISGHTSVYWYQQALGLGLQFLLWYDEGEERNRGNFPPRFSGRQFPNYSSELNVNALELEDSALYLCASSRDRERDTQYFGPGTRLTVL.

V is TRBV6-2 or TRBV6-3 and J is TRBJ1-1; tentative D call: TRBD1 (5 bases). The V gene lost 2 bases and the J gene lost 5 bases, with 9 bases spanning the gap. The CDR3 has 13 amino acids. Germline CDR1 reads MNHEY; CDR2 reads SVGEGT. The CDR3 DNA is TGTGCCAGCAGTTACGCGGAGGGGACTGAAGCTTTCTTT. It translates to CASSYAEGTEAFF.